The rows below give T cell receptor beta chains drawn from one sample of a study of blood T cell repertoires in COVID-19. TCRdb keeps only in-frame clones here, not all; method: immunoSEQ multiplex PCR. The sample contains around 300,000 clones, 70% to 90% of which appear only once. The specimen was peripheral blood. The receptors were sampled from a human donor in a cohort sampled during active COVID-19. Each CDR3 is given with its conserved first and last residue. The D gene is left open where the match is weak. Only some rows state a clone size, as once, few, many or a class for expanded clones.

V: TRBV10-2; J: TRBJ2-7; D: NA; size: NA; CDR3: CASSPTRGKQYF; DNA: TGCGCCAGCAGTCCAACTAGAGGGAAGCAGTACTTC
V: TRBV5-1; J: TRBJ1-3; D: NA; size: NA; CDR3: CASSLDRGNTIYF; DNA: TGCGCCAGCAGCTTGGACAGGGGAAACACCATATATTTT
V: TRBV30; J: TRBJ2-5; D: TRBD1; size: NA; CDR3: CAWSEQGAGETQYF; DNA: TGTGCCTGGAGTGAACAGGGGGCTGGGGAGACCCAGTACTTC
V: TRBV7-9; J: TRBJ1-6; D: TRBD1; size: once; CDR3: CASSAAPGGNSPLHF; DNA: TGTGCCAGCAGCGCCGCGCCAGGGGGCAATTCACCCCTCCACTTT
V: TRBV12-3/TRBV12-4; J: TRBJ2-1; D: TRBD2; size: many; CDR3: CASSLVVTSPFF; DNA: TGTGCCAGCAGTTTAGTGGTGACTAGCCCGTTCTTC
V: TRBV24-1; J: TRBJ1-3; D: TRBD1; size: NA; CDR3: CATSETGASGNTIYF; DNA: TGTGCCACCAGTGAGACAGGGGCAAGTGGAAACACCATATATTTT
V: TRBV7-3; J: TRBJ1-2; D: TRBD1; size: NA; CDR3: CASSLRPGTDYGYTF; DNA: TGTGCCAGCAGCCTCCGCCCCGGGACAGACTATGGCTACACCTTC
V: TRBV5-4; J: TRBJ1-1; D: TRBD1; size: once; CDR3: CASSGSTGGGTEAFF; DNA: TGTGCCAGCAGCGGATCGACAGGGGGCGGCACTGAAGCTTTCTTT
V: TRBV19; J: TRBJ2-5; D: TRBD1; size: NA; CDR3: CASSYRDRGGETQYF; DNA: TGTGCCAGTAGTTACCGGGACAGGGGAGGAGAGACCCAGTACTTC
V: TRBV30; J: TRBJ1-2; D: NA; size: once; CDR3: CAWTGAGGTTF; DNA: TGTGCCTGGACGGGGGCGGGGGGAACCACCTTC
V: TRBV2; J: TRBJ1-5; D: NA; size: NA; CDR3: CASRTANQPQHF; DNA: TGTGCCAGCAGGACAGCAAATCAGCCCCAGCATTTT
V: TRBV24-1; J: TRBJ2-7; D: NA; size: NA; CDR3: CATRETPYGTPSYEQYF; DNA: TGTGCCACCAGGGAGACCCCATACGGGACACCATCCTACGAGCAGTACTTC
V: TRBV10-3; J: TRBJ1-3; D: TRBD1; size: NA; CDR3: CAISDRRTGSGNTIYF; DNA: TGTGCCATCAGTGATCGTCGGACAGGCTCTGGAAACACCATATATTTT
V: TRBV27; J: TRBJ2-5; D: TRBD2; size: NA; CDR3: CASSSPHRGGAETQYF; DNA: TGTGCCAGCAGTTCCCCCCATCGGGGGGGCGCAGAGACCCAGTACTTC
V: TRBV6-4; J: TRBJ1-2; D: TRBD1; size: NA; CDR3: CASSDSWDRVGYTF; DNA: TGTGCCAGCAGTGACTCATGGGACAGGGTCGGCTACACCTTC
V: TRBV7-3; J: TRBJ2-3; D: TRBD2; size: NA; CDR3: CASSLTGTSGGSADTQYF; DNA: TGTGCCAGCAGCTTAACGGGGACTAGCGGGGGTAGTGCAGATACGCAGTATTTT
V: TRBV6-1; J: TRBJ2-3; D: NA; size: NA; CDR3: CASSEFPGSTDTQYF; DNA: TGTGCCAGCAGTGAGTTTCCGGGGAGCACAGATACGCAGTATTTT
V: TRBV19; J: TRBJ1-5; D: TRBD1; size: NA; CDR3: CASSMTGGSPSQPQHF; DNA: TGTGCCAGTAGTATGACAGGGGGCTCACCCAGTCAGCCCCAGCATTTT
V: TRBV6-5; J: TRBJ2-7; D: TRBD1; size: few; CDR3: CASSYRGQSAEQYF; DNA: TGTGCCAGCAGTTACAGGGGACAGTCCGCCGAGCAGTACTTC
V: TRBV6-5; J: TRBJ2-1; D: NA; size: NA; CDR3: CASSPNGAYNEQFF; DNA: TGTGCCAGCAGCCCCAACGGGGCCTACAATGAGCAGTTCTTC
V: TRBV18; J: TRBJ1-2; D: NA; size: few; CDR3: CASSPGGSTNYGYTF; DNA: TGTGCCAGCTCACCGGGAGGCAGCACTAACTATGGCTACACCTTC
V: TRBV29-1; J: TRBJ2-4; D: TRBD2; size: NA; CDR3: CSVRGEINIQYF; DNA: TGCAGCGTGCGGGGGGAAATAAACATTCAGTACTTC
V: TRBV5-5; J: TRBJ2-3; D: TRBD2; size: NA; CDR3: CASSLVGLAGPGGTDTQYF; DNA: TGTGCCAGCAGCTTGGTTGGCCTAGCGGGGCCAGGGGGCACAGATACGCAGTATTTT
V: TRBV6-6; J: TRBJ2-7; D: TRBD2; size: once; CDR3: CASTGLAGALYEQYF; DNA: TGTGCCAGCACCGGACTAGCGGGGGCCCTCTACGAGCAGTACTTC
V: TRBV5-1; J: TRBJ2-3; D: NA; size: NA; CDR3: CASNAGDPPRQSQYF; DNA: TGCGCCAGCAATGCAGGTGACCCCCCCAGGCAGTCGCAGTATTTT
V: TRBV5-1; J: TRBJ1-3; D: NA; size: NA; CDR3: CASRVGSSGNTIYF; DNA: TGCGCCAGCAGAGTTGGCAGCTCTGGAAACACCATATATTTT
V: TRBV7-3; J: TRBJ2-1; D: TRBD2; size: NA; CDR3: CASSPTVAGGRNEQFF; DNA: TGTGCCAGCAGTCCGACGGTGGCGGGGGGCCGGAATGAGCAGTTCTTC
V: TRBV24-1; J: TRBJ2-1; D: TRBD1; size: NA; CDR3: CATSDLEGTGVLNEQFF; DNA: TGTGCCACCAGTGATCTGGAAGGGACAGGGGTGTTGAATGAGCAGTTCTTC
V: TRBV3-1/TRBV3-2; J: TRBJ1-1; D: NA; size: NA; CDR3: CASSRQGVLGLEAFF; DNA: TGTGCCAGCAGCCGGCAGGGAGTTTTGGGACTTGAAGCTTTCTTT
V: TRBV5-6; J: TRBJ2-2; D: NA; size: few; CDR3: CASSLRRGANTGELFF; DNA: TGTGCCAGCAGCTTGAGACGGGGGGCCAATACCGGGGAGCTGTTTTTT
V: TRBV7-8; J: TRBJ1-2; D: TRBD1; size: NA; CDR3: CASSETGSHYGYTF; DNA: TGTGCCAGCAGCGAGACAGGGAGTCACTATGGCTACACCTTC
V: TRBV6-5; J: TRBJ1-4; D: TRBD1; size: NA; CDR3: CASSYLTGTAFEKLFF; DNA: TGTGCCAGCAGTTACCTTACCGGGACAGCCTTTGAAAAACTGTTTTTT
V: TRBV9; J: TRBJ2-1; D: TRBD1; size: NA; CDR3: CASSARRDSEQFF; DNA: TGTGCCAGCAGCGCGCGACGGGACAGCGAGCAGTTCTTC
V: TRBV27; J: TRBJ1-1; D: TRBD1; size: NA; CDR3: CASGRQGRNTEAFF; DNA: TGTGCCAGCGGTAGACAGGGCCGGAACACTGAAGCTTTCTTT
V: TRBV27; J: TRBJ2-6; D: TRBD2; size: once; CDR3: CASNPGGPSGANVLTF; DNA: TGTGCCAGCAACCCGGGGGGACCATCAGGGGCCAACGTCCTGACTTTC
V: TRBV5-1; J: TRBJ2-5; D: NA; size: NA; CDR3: CASSLADSSTETQYF; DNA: TGCGCCAGCAGCTTGGCCGACTCCTCGACGGAGACCCAGTACTTC